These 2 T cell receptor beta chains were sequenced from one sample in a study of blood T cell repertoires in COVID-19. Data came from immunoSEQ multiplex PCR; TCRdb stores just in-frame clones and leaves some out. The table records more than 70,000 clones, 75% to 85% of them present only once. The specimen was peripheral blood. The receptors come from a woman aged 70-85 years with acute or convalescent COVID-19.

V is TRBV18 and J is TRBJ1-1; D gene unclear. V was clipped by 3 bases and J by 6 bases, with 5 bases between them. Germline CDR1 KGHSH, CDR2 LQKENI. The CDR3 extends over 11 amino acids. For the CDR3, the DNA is TGTGCCAGCTCACCTGGGCCTGAAGCTTTCTTT. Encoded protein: CASSPGPEAFF.

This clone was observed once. CDR3 protein: CASSLRGGVIRSPLHF. The CDR3 region has the DNA TGTGCCAGCAGCTTGAGGGGGGGCGTGATCCGTTCACCCCTCCACTTT. V is TRBV5-6 and J is TRBJ1-6, with a possible D match to TRBD1 (6 bases). CDR3 size: 16 residues. In germline, CDR1 is SGHDT, CDR2 YYEEEE. Trimming stripped 1 base from V and 9 bases from J, with 17 bases between.